The T cell receptor (beta chain) described here comes from a study of T cell responses to AZD1222 COVID-19 vaccine (dated by TCRdb to about 2021). Study-wide context: AZD1222 recipients whose second dose came at about 4 weeks and those whose second dose came at about 12 weeks were combined into one group, since spike-specific TCR depth and breadth did not differ between the two schedules. A total of about 250 trial participants underwent TCR sequencing, of whom around 210 had received two doses of AZD1222 and around 26 had received two doses of the MenACWY control vaccine. Trial participants were enrolled into age subgroups of 18-55, 56-69 and 70-plus years, which contained roughly 150, 30 and 60 TCR-sequenced participants, respectively.

The paper's findings and limits, for the study overall: In the small 56-69-year group, the increase in depth fell short of significance, most likely because of low power. Conclusions about previously exposed vaccinees are limited because only six or seven AZD1222 recipients were SARS-CoV-2 seropositive at baseline. Participants were mostly white British, with more females than males. The authors suggested clonal diversity may have been underestimated. After two AZD1222 doses, both the breadth and the depth of spike-specific TCRs were significantly higher than at day 0 and than in MenACWY recipients. Nearly half of unique spike-specific TCRs reportedly recognized epitopes outside regions mutated in the B.1.351 and B.1.1.7 variants. The whole spike protein was spanned by vaccine-associated CD4 TCRs, and dominant responses were seen in regions 160-218 and 743-854. Because no day 14 peak-response samples were available, repertoires were characterized only after the peak T cell response.

The CDR3 regions of human TCRbeta chains were analyzed by immunosequencing. The study's own analysis went as follows. Repertoire TCRs were matched against a reference library of SARS-CoV-2-specific TCRs generated with the MIRA antigen-specificity platform. Breadth was defined as the fraction of unique TCRs that were SARS-CoV-2-associated, and depth was defined as the fraction of total T cells that were SARS-CoV-2-associated. Each spike-specific TCR was assigned to its reactive spike region and to a CD4 or CD8 class using the MIRA data. Log10-transformed breadth and depth values were compared by one-way ANOVA with Sidak's multiple comparisons tests. What TCRdb holds here is the immuneACCESS table cut down to in-frame rearrangements. Part of the clones is not present; checked against another copy, under half of the missing clones reflect an unresolved V gene, and the others are unexplained. V and J calls and clone size are those listed in that table; D and trimming were worked out from the DNA. The sample table records 85,000 to 120,000 clones; almost 85% of these occur just once. Of the sample, over 15% is held by the ten largest clones.

Details on this clone: Its target antigen remains unknown. Nothing much larger sits one base from this clone, and base qualities are not available.

CDR1 and CDR2 are read off the germline V gene as MGHRA and YSYEKL. The CDR3 contains 15 residues, cysteine and phenylalanine counted. This entry keeps only the CDR3 DNA: 45 bases, framed from base 1. Cut back by 1 base and 0 bases, the V and J ends lie 7 bases apart. The sample's time point label is to be understood as: baseline before first vaccination. The vaccinee samples were drawn from two UK trials, COV001 and COV002, one of which was a single-blind randomized controlled phase 2/3 trial testing AZD1222 (ChAdOx1 nCoV-19) in healthy adults. Trial participant PBMC samples were collected at day 0 and day 28 after the second dose for TCRbeta chain sequencing.

The chain links TRBV4-1 with TRBJ1-5; the D gene is not confidently resolved. The sequencing here drew on peripheral blood, taken on day 0 of AZD1222 vaccination. The receptor comes from an adult in good health. The bases read TGCGCCAGCAGCCAAGGAACAGCTAGCAATCAGCCCCAGCATTTT. Its translation reads: CASSQGTASNQPQHF.